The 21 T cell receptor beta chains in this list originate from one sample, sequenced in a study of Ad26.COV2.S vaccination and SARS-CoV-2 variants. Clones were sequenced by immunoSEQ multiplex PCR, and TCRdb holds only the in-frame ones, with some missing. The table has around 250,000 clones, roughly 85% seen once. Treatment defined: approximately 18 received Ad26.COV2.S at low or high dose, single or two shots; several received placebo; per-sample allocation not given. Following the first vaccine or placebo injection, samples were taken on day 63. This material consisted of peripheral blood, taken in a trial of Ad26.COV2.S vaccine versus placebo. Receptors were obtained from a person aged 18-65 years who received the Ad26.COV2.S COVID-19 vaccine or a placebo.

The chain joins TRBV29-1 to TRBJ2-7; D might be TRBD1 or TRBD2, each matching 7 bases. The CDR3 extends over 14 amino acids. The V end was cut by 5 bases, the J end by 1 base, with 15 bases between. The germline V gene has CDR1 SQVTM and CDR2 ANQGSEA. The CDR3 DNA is TGCAGCGTTTCCCGACAGGGAGGGTCCTACGAGCAGTACTTC. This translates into CSVSRQGGSYEQYF.

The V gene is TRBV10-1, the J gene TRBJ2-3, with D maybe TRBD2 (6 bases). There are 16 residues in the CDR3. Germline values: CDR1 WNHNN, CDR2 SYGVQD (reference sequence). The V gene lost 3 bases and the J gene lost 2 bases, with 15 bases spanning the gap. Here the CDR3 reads CASSDERAGPTDTQYF. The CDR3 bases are TGCGCCAGCAGTGACGAGCGGGCTGGCCCCACAGATACGCAGTATTTT.

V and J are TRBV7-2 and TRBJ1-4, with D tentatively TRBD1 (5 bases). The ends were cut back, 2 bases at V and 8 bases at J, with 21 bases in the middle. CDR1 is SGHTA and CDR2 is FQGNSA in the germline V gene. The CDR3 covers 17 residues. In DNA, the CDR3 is TGTGCCAGCAGCTTACACCCGGTCGGGGGATCGGGAGAAAAACTGTTTTTT. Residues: CASSLHPVGGSGEKLFF.

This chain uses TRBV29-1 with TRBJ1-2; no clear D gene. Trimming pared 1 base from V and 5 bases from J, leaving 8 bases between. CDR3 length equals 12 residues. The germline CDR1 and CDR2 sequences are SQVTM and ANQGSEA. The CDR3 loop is CSVEVGFYGYTF. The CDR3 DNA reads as TGCAGCGTTGAAGTTGGTTTTTATGGCTACACCTTC.

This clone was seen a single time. The CDR3 loop is CASSSHRGTNEKLFF. The CDR3 bases are TGTGCCAGCAGTTCCCACAGGGGAACTAATGAAAAACTGTTTTTT. The chain recombines TRBV6-5 with TRBJ1-4, with 7 bases matching TRBD1. V was clipped by 4 bases and J by 1 base; unmatched bases: 3. Looked up from germline, CDR1 is MNHEY and CDR2 is SVGAGI. This CDR3 contains 15 residues.

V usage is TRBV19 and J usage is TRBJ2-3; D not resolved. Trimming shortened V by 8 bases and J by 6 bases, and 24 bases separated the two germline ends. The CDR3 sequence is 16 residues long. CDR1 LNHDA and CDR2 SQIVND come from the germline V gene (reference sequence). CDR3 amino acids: CASSRDRAAFRDTQYF. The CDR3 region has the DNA TGTGCCAGTTCTCGCGACCGGGCGGCGTTCAGGGATACGCAGTATTTT. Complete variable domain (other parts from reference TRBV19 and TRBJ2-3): DGGITQSPKYLFRKEGQNVTLSCEQNLNHDAMYWYRQDPGQGLRLIYYSQIVNDFQKGDIAEGYSVSREKKESFPLTVTSAQKNPTAFYLCASSRDRAAFRDTQYFGPGTRLTVL.

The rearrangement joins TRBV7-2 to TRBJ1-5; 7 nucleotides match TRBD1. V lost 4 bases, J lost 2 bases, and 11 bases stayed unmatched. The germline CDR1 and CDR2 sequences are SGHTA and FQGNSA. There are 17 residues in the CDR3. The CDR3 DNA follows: TGTGCCAGCAGCTACCAACAGACAGGGAGACGCAATCAGCCCCAGCATTTT. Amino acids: CASSYQQTGRRNQPQHF.

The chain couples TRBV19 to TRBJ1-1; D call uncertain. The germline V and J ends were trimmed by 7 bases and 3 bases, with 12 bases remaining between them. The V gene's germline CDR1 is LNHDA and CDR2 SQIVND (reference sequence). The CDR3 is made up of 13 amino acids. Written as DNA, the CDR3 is TGTGCCAGTACTCTCAATTGGGACACTGAAGCTTTCTTT. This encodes CASTLNWDTEAFF.

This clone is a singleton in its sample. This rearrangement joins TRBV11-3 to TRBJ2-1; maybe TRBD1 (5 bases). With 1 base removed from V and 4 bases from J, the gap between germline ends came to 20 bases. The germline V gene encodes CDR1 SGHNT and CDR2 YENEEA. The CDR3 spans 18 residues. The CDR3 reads CASSLVYLGPSYYNEQFF. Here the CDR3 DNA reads TGTGCCAGCAGCTTAGTCTACTTGGGGCCGTCCTATTACAATGAGCAGTTCTTC.

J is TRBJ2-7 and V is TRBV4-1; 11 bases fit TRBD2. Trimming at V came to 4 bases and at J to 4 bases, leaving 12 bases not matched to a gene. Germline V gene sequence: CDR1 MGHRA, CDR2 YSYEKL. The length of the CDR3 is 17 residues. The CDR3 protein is CASSPTFLAGGFYEQYV. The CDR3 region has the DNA TGCGCCAGCAGCCCCACATTCCTAGCGGGAGGTTTTTACGAGCAGTACGTC.

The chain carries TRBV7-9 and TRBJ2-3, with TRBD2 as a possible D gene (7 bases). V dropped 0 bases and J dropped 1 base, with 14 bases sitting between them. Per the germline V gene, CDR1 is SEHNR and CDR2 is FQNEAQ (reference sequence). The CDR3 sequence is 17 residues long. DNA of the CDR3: TGTGCCAGCAGCTTAGCAGGGGGTACTAGCGGCACAGATACGCAGTATTTT. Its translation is CASSLAGGTSGTDTQYF.

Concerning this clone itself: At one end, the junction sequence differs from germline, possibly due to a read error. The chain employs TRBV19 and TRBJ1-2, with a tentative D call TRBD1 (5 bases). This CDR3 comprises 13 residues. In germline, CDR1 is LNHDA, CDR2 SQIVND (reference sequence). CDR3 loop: CASSTLFRDGYTF. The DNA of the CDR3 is TGTGCCAGCAGTACCCTTTTCAGGGATGGCTACACCTTC.

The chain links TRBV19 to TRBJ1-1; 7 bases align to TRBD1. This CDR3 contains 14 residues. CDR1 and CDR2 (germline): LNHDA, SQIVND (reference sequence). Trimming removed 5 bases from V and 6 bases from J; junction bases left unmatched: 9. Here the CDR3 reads CASSGGQADPEAFF. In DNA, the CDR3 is TGTGCCAGTAGTGGAGGACAGGCGGACCCTGAAGCTTTCTTT.

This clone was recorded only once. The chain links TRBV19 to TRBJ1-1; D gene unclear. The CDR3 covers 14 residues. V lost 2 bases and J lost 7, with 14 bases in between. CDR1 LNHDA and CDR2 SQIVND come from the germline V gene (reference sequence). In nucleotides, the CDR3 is TGTGCCAGTAGTATATCTGGCCGCGGAGGTGAAGCTTTCTTT. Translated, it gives CASSISGRGGEAFF.

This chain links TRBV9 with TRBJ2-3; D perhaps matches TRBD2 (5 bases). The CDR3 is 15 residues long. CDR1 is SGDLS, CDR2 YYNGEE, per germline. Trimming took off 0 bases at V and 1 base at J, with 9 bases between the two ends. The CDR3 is CASSVVGGRTDTQYF. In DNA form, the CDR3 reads TGTGCCAGCAGCGTAGTAGGAGGACGCACAGATACGCAGTATTTT.

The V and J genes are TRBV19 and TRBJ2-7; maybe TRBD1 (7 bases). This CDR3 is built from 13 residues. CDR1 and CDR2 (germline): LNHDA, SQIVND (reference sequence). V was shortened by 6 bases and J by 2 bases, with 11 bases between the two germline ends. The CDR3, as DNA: TGTGCCAGTAGCCCAGGGGGGCCCTACGAGCAGTACTTC. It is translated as CASSPGGPYEQYF.

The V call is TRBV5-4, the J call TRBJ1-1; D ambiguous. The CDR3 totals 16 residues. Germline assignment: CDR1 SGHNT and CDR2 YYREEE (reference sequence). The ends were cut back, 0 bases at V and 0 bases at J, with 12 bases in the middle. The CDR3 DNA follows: TGTGCCAGCAGCTTGGCTCGCGGGGTAATGAACACTGAAGCTTTCTTT. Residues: CASSLARGVMNTEAFF.

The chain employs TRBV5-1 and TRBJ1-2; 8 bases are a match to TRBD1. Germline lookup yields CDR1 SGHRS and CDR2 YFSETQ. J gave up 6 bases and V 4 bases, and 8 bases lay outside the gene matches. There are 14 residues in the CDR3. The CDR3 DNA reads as TGCGCCAGCAGCCTTTTTACACAGGGGGATGGCTACACCTTC. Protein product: CASSLFTQGDGYTF.

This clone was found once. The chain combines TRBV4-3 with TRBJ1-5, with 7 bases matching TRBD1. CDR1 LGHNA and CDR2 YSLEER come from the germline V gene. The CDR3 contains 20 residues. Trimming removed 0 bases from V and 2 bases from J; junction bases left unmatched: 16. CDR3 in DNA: TGCGCCAGCAGCCAAGATGTTCTAAACAGGGGAATAGTTTGCAATCAGCCCCAGCATTTT. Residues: CASSQDVLNRGIVCNQPQHF.

CDR3 sequence reads: CASSYSALNYGYTF. The CDR3 nucleotides read TGTGCCAGCAGTTACTCGGCTCTAAACTATGGCTACACCTTC. The chain employs TRBV6-6 and TRBJ1-2; no definite D call. The CDR3 spans 14 residues. The V end was cut by 0 bases, the J end by 2 bases, with 7 bases between. Germline V gene sequence: CDR1 MNHNY, CDR2 SVGAGI (reference sequence).

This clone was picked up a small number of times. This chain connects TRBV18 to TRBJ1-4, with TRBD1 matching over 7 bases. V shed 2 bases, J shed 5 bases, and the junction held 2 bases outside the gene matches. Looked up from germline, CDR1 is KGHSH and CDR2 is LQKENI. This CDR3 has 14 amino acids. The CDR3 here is CASSPVQGNEKLFF. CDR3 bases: TGTGCCAGCTCACCAGTACAGGGGAATGAAAAACTGTTTTTT.